This T cell receptor (beta chain) is from a study of T cells in Graves' hyperthyroidism and ophthalmopathy. General study results and limits: Blood also carried most thyroid clonotypes expanded above 0.001.

PBMCs came from more than 8.5 ml fresh peripheral blood. This clonotype was observed at least ten times. Antigen unknown. The CDR3 is 13 residues long. Germline trimming cut 5 bases from V and 9 bases from J; bases unmatched to any gene: 4. Amplification yielded TCR beta CDR3 regions, with RNA transcripts as the source. An initial round of RT-PCR targeting the TCR CDR3 relied on the HTBI primer set. TCRdb reanalysed the multiplex PCR reads using MiXCR and keeps one entry per CDR3 protein. The sample lists approximately 210,000 distinct CDR3 sequences; approximately 17% were seen once. The receptor's source is a man aged 50-59 years with Graves' hyperthyroidism. V and J are TRBV12-3 or TRBV12-4 and TRBJ2-7, with 13 bases aligning to TRBD2. Sequencing was carried out using blood. The CDR3 region has the DNA TGTGCCAGCAGTGGGCGGACTAGCGGGAGGCAGTACTTC. Protein: CASSGRTSGRQYF.